One TCR beta chain is described in this entry. No antigen is known for it. The PCR used 60 Vbeta and 13 Jbeta primers. TCRdb keeps only in-frame clones here, not all; method: immunoSEQ multiplex PCR. The table has fewer than 150,000 clones, approximately 80% seen once; the top ten hold more than 2.5%. Germline loops: CDR1 SGDLS, CDR2 YYNGEE. Between the trimmed V and J ends, which lost 3 bases and 0 bases, there was a span of 7 bases. This CDR3 is built from 14 residues. This record comes from a study of cytomegalovirus exposure and HLA in healthy donors. At the level of the study: In a previous analysis, around 120 million unique TCR beta sequences were found from 170 million or so T cells. Overall study results and limits: Listed as cytomegalovirus-associated were 150 or so TCR beta chains. A prior analysis recorded that most TCR beta V segments were productive about 87% or about 30% of the time.

This sequence was found in a male donor in good health and CMV-seronegative. The rearrangement uses TRBV9 and TRBJ1-5; D possibly corresponds to TRBD1 (5 bases). The sample comprised PBMCs. CDR3 residues: CASSGGPSNQPQHF. As DNA, the CDR3 is TGTGCCAGCAGCGGGGGCCCTAGCAATCAGCCCCAGCATTTT.